Below, one TCR beta chain is given with its context. Its cognate antigen is unknown. The data were taken from a study of cytomegalovirus exposure and HLA in healthy donors. Findings and caveats of the study: In vitro testing confirmed a few CMV-associated chains as specific for CMV antigens. In an earlier analysis, productive rearrangement rates for most beta V segments clustered near 87% or 30%. Sequencing likely generated an artifact that appeared as a cluster of highly shared sequence variants.

The PCR used 60 Vbeta and 13 Jbeta primers. The method was immunoSEQ multiplex PCR; TCRdb's version includes in-frame clones alone and lacks a portion of them. The sample carries over 150,000 clones, roughly 80% recorded once. The sequenced sample consisted of PBMCs. This TCR derives from a male donor in good health and CMV-seronegative.

CDR3 sequence reads: CASSLEASGPPYEQYF. The CDR3, as DNA: TGCGCCAGCAGCTTGGAGGCTAGCGGACCTCCCTACGAGCAGTACTTC. The chain joins TRBV5-1 to TRBJ2-7; 7 bases fit TRBD2. Germline V gene sequence: CDR1 SGHRS, CDR2 YFSETQ. The CDR3 extends over 16 amino acids. The V and J ends lost 0 bases and 2 bases, in that order; junction bases with no gene match: 8.